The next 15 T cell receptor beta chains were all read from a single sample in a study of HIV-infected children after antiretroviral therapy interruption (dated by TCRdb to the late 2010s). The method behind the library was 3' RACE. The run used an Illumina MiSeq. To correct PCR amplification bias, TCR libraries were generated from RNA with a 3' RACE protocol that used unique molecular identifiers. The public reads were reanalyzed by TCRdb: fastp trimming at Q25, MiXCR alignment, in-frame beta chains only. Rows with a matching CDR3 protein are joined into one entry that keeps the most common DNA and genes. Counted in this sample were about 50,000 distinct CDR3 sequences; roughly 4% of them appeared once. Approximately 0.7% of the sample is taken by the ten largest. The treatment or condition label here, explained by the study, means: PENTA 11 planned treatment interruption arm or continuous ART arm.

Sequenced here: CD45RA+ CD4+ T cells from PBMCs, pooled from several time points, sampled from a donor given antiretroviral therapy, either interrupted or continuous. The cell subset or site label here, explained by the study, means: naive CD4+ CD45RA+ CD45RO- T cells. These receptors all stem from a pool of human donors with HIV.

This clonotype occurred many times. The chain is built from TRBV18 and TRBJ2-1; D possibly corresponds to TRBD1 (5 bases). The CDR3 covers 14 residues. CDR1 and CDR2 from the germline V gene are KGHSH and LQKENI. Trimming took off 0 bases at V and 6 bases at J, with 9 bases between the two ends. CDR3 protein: CASSPPSQGNEQFF. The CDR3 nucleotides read TGTGCCAGCTCACCACCGTCGCAGGGCAATGAGCAGTTCTTC. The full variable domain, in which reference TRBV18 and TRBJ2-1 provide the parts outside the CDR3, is NAGVMQNPRHLVRRRGQEARLRCSPMKGHSHVYWYRQLPEEGLKFMVYLQKENIIDESGMPKERFSAEFPKEGPSILRIQQVVRGDSAAYFCASSPPSQGNEQFFGPGTRLTVL.

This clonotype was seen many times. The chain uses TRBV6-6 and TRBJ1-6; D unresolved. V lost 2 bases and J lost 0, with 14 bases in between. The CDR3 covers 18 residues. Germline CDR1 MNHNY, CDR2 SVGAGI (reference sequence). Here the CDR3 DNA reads TGTGCCAGCAGTTACGCAGGTGACCCTAGCTCCTATAATTCACCCCTCCACTTT. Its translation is CASSYAGDPSSYNSPLHF.

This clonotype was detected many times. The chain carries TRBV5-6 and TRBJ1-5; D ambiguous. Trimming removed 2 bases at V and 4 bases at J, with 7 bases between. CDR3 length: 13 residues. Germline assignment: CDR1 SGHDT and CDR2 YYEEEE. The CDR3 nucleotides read TGTGCCAGCAGCTTACGGCTAAATCAGCCCCAGCATTTT. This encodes CASSLRLNQPQHF.

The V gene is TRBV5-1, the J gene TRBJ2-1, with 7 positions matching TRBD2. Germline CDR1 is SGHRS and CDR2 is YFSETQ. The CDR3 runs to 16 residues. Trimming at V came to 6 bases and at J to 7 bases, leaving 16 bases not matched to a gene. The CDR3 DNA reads TGCGCCAGCACCCGGTCGGGACGGGAGGAGCGGAATGAGCAGTTCTTC. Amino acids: CASTRSGREERNEQFF.

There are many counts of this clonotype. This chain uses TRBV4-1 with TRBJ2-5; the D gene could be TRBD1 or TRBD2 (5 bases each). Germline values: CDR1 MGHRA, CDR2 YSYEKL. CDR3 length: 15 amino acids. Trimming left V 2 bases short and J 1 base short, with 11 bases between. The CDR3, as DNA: TGCGCCAGCAGCCAAATCGGGACCGCCCAAGAGACCCAGTACTTC. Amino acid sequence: CASSQIGTAQETQYF.

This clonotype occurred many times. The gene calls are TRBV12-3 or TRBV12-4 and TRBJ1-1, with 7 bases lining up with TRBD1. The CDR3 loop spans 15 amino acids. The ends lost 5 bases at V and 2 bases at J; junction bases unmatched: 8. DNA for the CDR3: TGTGCCAGCAGTAGGGGACAGTCCGTAAACACTGAAGCTTTCTTT. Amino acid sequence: CASSRGQSVNTEAFF.

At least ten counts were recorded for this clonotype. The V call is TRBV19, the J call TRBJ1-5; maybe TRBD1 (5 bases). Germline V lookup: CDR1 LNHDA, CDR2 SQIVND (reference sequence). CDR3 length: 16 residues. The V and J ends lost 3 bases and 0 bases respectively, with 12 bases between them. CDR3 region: CASSIEGAYSNQPQHF. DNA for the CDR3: TGTGCCAGTAGTATCGAAGGGGCTTATAGCAATCAGCCCCAGCATTTT.

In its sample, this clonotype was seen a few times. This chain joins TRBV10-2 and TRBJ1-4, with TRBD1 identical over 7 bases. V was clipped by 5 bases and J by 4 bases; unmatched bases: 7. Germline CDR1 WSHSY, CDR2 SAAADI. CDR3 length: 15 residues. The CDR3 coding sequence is TGCGCCAGCAGTTTCAGGGGGGCAAGTAATGAAAAACTGTTTTTT. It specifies CASSFRGASNEKLFF.

CDR3 DNA sequence: TGTGCCAGTAGTATCAGCGGGGGGGCCACCAGAGGATATGAGCAGTTCTTC. Encoded protein: CASSISGGATRGYEQFF. The chain couples TRBV19 to TRBJ2-1; TRBD2 matches at 10 bases. Trimming took 3 bases from V and 8 from J; bases not matched to a gene: 13. This CDR3 contains 17 residues. In germline, CDR1 is LNHDA, CDR2 SQIVND (reference sequence).

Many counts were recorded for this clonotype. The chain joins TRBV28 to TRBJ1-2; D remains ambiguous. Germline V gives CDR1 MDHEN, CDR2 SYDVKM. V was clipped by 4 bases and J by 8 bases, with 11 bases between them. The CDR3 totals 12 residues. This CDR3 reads CASSSGSAGYTF. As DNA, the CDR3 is TGTGCCAGCAGTTCCGGGTCCGCCGGCTACACCTTC.

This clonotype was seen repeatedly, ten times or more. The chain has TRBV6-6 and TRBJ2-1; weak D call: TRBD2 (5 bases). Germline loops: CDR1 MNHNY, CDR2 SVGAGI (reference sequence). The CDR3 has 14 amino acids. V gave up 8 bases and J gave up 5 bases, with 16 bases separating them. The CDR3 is CASGPQWGDNEQFF. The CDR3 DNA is TGTGCCAGCGGACCCCAGTGGGGAGACAATGAGCAGTTCTTC.

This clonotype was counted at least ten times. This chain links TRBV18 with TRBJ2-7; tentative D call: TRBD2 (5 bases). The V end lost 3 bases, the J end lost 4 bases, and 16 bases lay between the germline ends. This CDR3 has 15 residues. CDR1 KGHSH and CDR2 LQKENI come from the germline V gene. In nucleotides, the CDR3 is TGTGCCAGCTCACCCCAGGAGGCCCCCTTTTACGAGCAGTACTTC. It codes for CASSPQEAPFYEQYF. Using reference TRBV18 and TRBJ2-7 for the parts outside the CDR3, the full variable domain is NAGVMQNPRHLVRRRGQEARLRCSPMKGHSHVYWYRQLPEEGLKFMVYLQKENIIDESGMPKERFSAEFPKEGPSILRIQQVVRGDSAAYFCASSPQEAPFYEQYFGPGTRLTVT.

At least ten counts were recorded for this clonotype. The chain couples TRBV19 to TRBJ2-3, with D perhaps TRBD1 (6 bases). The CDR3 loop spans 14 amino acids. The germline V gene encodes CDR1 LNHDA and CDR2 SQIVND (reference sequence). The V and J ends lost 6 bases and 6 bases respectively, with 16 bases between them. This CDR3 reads CASRKDSSLDTQYF. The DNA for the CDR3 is TGTGCCAGTAGAAAGGACAGCTCCCTTGATACGCAGTATTTT.

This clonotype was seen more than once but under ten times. CDR3 DNA sequence: TGCAGTGCTATAGGGAATGAGCAGTTCTTC. It yields the protein CSAIGNEQFF. The gene calls are TRBV20-1 and TRBJ2-1; D unclear. CDR1 and CDR2 from the germline V gene are DFQATT and SNEGSKA (reference sequence). Trimming shortened V by 4 bases and J by 7 bases, and 5 bases separated the two germline ends. There are 10 residues in the CDR3.

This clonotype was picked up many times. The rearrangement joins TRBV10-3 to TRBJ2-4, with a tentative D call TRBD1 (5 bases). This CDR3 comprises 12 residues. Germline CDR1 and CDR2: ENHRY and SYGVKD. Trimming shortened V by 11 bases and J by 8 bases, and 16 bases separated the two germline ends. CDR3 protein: CASSQGKDIQYF. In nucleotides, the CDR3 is TGTGCCTCCTCGCAGGGAAAAGACATTCAGTACTTC.